One sample yielded the 7 T cell receptor beta chains listed below, sequenced in a study of cytotoxic CD8 clonotypes in ibrutinib-treated CLL. Assay used: immunoSEQ multiplex PCR; TCRdb lists only in-frame clones, some missing. The sample consists of about 330,000 clones, over 60% of them appearing once. The material was PBMCs, obtained after 36 months of ibrutinib treatment. The receptor source for this set is a human donor with chronic lymphocytic leukemia.

The chain employs TRBV7-9 and TRBJ2-1; D is unclear. Germline CDR1 reads SEHNR; CDR2 reads FQNEAQ (reference sequence). CDR3 size: 14 residues. V dropped 6 bases and J dropped 0 bases, with 9 bases sitting between them. The CDR3 nucleotides are TGTGCCAGCAGGGGCTACAGCTCCTACAATGAGCAGTTCTTC. As protein: CASRGYSSYNEQFF.

The V call is TRBV13, the J call TRBJ1-1; the D gene is possibly TRBD1 (5 bases). The germline CDR1 and CDR2 sequences are PRHDT and FYEKMQ (reference sequence). This CDR3 spans 16 amino acids. The V gene lost 5 bases and the J gene lost 0 bases, with 16 bases spanning the gap. The CDR3 DNA reads as TGTGCCAGCAGCCGAATGTGGGGCGCGATGAACACTGAAGCTTTCTTT. Translation: CASSRMWGAMNTEAFF. Supplemented by reference TRBV13 and TRBJ1-1, the full variable domain reads AAGVIQSPRHLIKEKRETATLKCYPIPRHDTVYWYQQGPGQDPQFLISFYEKMQSDKGSIPDRFSAQQFSDYHSELNMSSLELGDSALYFCASSRMWGAMNTEAFFGQGTRLTVV.

The chain is built from TRBV5-1 and TRBJ2-5; D may be TRBD1 or TRBD2 (5 bases each). The CDR3 covers 14 residues. Between the trimmed V and J ends, which lost 1 base and 5 bases, there was a span of 12 bases. Per the germline V gene, CDR1 is SGHRS and CDR2 is YFSETQ. CDR3 nucleotides: TGCGCCAGCAGCTTGAGGGACGGCTGGGAGACCCAGTACTTC. This encodes CASSLRDGWETQYF.

There are a few counts of this clone. The J gene is TRBJ2-7, the V gene TRBV7-9; TRBD2 is a possible D gene (6 bases). CDR1 is SEHNR and CDR2 is FQNEAQ in the germline V gene (reference sequence). This CDR3 comprises 18 residues. V was clipped by 2 bases and J by 2 bases, with 22 bases between them. CDR3 loop: CASSLRGGADLGTYEQYF. As DNA, the CDR3 is TGTGCCAGCAGCTTAAGAGGCGGGGCGGACCTGGGGACCTACGAGCAGTACTTC.

This clone was detected only once. V gene TRBV9 combines with J gene TRBJ2-3; D may match TRBD1 or TRBD2 (6 bases each). This CDR3 has 16 residues. V was pared by 1 base and J by 3 bases, with 15 bases between. CDR1 and CDR2 from the germline V gene are SGDLS and YYNGEE. Written as DNA, the CDR3 is TGTGCCAGCAGCGTAAGAGGGGGGACGCTAACAGATACGCAGTATTTT. Translating it yields CASSVRGGTLTDTQYF.

The chain employs TRBV10-3 and TRBJ1-2; 9 bases map to TRBD1. V shed 5 bases and J 5 bases; nucleotides not matched to a gene: 6. Germline V gives CDR1 ENHRY, CDR2 SYGVKD. This CDR3 comprises 14 residues. CDR3 loop: CAISSGTGSYGYTF. CDR3 bases: TGTGCCATCAGTTCCGGGACAGGGAGTTATGGCTACACCTTC.

This clone was seen only a few times. This rearrangement joins TRBV4-3 to TRBJ1-2; no firm D call. The CDR3 runs to 15 residues. Trimming removed 4 bases at V and 9 bases at J, with 21 bases between. Germline values: CDR1 LGHNA, CDR2 YSLEER. The CDR3 sequence: CASSPGYREWSSYTF. The CDR3 coding sequence is TGCGCCAGCAGCCCTGGGTACCGAGAATGGAGTAGCTACACCTTC.